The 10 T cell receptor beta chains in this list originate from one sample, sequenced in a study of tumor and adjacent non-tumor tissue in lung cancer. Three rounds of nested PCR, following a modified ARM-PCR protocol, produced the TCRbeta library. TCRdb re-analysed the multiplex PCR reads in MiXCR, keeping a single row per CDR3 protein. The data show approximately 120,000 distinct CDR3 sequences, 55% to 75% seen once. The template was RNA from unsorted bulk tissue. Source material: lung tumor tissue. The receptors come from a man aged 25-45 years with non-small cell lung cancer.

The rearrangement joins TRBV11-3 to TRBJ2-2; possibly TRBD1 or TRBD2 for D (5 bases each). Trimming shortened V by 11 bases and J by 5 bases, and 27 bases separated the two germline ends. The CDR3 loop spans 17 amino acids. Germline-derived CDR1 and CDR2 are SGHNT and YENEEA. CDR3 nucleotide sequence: TGTGCCGGCAACTTAAGAGTCGGGACCTTTCGAACCGGGGAGCTGTTTTTT. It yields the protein CAGNLRVGTFRTGELFF.

The CDR3 DNA sequence: TGTACAAGCAGCGCAGATTTTGAAGCTTTCTTT. Its translation: CTSSADFEAFF. V is TRBV14 and J is TRBJ1-1; D gene ambiguous. The CDR3 is made up of 11 amino acids. Germline CDR1 reads SGHDN; CDR2 reads FVKESK.

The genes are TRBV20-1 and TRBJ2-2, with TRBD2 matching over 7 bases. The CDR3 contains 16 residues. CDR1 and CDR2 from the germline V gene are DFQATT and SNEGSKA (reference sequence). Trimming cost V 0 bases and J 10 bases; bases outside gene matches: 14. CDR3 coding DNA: TGCAGTGCTAGAGATGAAAAGCGGGGTAACACCAAGGAGCTGTTTTTT. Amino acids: CSARDEKRGNTKELFF.

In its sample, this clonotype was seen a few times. CDR3 sequence (DNA): TGTGCCAGCAGCCCGACTAGCGGGAGGACCGGGGAGCTGTTTTTT. Amino acids: CASSPTSGRTGELFF. The chain uses TRBV7-2 and TRBJ2-2; 13 nucleotides agree with TRBD2. V dropped 5 bases and J dropped 5; count of bases not matched to a gene: 2. The CDR3 length is 15 residues. In germline, CDR1 is SGHTA, CDR2 FQGNSA.

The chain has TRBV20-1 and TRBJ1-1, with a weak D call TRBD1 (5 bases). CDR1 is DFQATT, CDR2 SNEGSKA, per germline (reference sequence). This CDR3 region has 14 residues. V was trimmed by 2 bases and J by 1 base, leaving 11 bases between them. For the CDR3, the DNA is TGCAGTGCTAGATCCCGGGGGGGGAACACTGAAGCTTTCTTT. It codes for CSARSRGGNTEAFF.

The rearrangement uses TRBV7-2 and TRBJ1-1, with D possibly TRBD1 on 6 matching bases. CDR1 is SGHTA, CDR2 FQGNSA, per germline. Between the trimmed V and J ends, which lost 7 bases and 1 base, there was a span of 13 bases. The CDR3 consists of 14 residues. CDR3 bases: TGTGCCAGCACCGGGGGGCAGGGGAACACTGAAGCTTTCTTT. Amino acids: CASTGGQGNTEAFF.

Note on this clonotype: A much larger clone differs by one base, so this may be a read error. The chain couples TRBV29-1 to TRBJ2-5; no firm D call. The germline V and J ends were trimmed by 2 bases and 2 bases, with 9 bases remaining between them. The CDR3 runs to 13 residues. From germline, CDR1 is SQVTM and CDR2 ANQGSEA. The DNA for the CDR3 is TGCAGCGTTGAAACGGTGGCTCAAGAGACCCAGTACTTC. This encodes CSVETVAQETQYF.

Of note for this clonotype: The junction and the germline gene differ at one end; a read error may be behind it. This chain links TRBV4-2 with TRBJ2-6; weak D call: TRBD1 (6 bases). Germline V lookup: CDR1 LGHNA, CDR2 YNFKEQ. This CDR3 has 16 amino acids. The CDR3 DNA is TGTGCCAGCAGCCAAGATGGGGGCCCTGGGGCCAACATCCTGACTTTC. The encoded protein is CASSQDGGPGANILTF.

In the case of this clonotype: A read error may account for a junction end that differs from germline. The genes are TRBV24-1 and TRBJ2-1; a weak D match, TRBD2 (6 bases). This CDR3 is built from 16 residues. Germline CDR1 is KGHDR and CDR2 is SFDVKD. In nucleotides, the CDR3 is TGTGTCACCAGTGATTTGCAGGGAGGCCTAAACAATGAGCAGTTCTTC. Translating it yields CVTSDLQGGLNNEQFF.

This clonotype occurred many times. The CDR3 spells CASSQERGVQETQYF. CDR3 DNA: TGCGCCAGCAGCCAAGAACGGGGGGTCCAAGAGACCCAGTACTTC. The chain uses TRBV4-1 and TRBJ2-5; 7 nucleotides agree with TRBD2. This CDR3 spans 15 amino acids. The germline gives CDR1 MGHRA, CDR2 YSYEKL. The V segment lost 0 bases and the J segment 1 base; nucleotides outside the gene matches: 2.